A single sample gave rise to the 24 T cell receptor beta chains below, sequenced in a study of shared clonotypes between healthy human individuals. The naive CD8 fraction comprised CD45RO-negative cells positively selected for CCR7 and excluded terminally differentiated effector memory CD45RA+ cells. Sequencing used immunoSEQ multiplex PCR; TCRdb keeps in-frame clones, though not all of them. Of around 1.9 million clones in the sample, 85% to 95% were seen once. Sequencing input: naive CD8+ T cells from PBMCs. Receptors originate from a man between 18 and 29 years old in good health. Some clones in this sample may be carry-over from other donors' samples.

The chain uses TRBV27 and TRBJ2-7; possibly TRBD2 for D (7 bases). Germline-derived CDR1 and CDR2 are MNHEY and SMNVEV (reference sequence). CDR3 size: 14 residues. Trimming pared 8 bases from V and 5 bases from J, leaving 19 bases between. The CDR3 sequence is CASGNIGGRNEQYF. The CDR3 DNA follows: TGTGCCAGCGGGAATATCGGGGGGCGGAACGAGCAGTACTTC.

The chain employs TRBV10-2 and TRBJ1-5; D gene unclear. CDR1 is WSHSY and CDR2 is SAAADI in the germline V gene. The V gene lost 0 bases and the J gene lost 4 bases, with 10 bases spanning the gap. CDR3 length: 15 residues. Here the CDR3 DNA reads TGCGCCAGCAGTGAGTCCTTGGAAGGTAATCAGCCCCAGCATTTT. As protein: CASSESLEGNQPQHF.

The chain recombines TRBV27 with TRBJ2-1; 10 positions agree with TRBD2. The CDR3 totals 15 residues. The germline V gene has CDR1 MNHEY and CDR2 SMNVEV (reference sequence). The J segment lost 9 bases and the V segment lost 5 bases, leaving 10 bases of the junction unmatched. The CDR3 nucleotides are TGTGCCAGCAGTACGAGCGGGAGGGGCTTAGGTGAGCAGTTCTTC. Translating gives CASSTSGRGLGEQFF.

The CDR3, as DNA: TGTGCCAGCAGCAAACAGACTAGCGGGAGTCGAGGGGATACGCAGTATTTT. It encodes CASSKQTSGSRGDTQYF. J is TRBJ2-3 and V is TRBV7-6, with 12 bases aligning to TRBD2. V shed 5 bases and J 6 bases; nucleotides not matched to a gene: 12. Germline CDR1 reads SGHVS; CDR2 reads FNYEAQ. The CDR3 runs to 17 residues.

The genes are TRBV9 and TRBJ2-3; 8 positions match TRBD2. This CDR3 comprises 15 residues. J gave up 4 bases and V 4 bases, and 8 bases lay outside the gene matches. CDR1 and CDR2 from the germline V gene are SGDLS and YYNGEE. In nucleotides, the CDR3 is TGTGCCAGCAGCTCGGGGGGGACTCGTCCAGATACGCAGTATTTT. Translated, it gives CASSSGGTRPDTQYF. The full variable domain, its missing parts supplied by reference TRBV9 and TRBJ2-3, is DSGVTQTPKHLITATGQRVTLRCSPRSGDLSVYWYQQSLDQGLQFLIQYYNGEERAKGNILERFSAQQFPDLHSELNLSSLELGDSALYFCASSSGGTRPDTQYFGPGTRLTVL.

The chain recombines TRBV30 with TRBJ2-6, with D uncertain. Germline V gives CDR1 GTSNPN, CDR2 SVGIG (reference sequence). Trimming cost V 7 bases and J 0 bases, with 13 bases left between them. The CDR3 runs to 15 residues. In DNA, the CDR3 is TGTGCCTCCTATACACGAGTCTCTGGGGCCAACGTCCTGACTTTC. It yields the protein CASYTRVSGANVLTF.

About this clone itself: Other DNA sequences in this sample translate to the same CDR3. The rearrangement joins TRBV6-5 to TRBJ1-2; D is undetermined. The CDR3 covers 14 residues. Trimming took off 0 bases at V and 2 bases at J, with 7 bases between the two ends. Germline V gene sequence: CDR1 MNHEY, CDR2 SVGAGI. Written as DNA, the CDR3 is TGTGCCAGCAGTTACTCAGTCGGAAACTATGGCTACACCTTC. Protein sequence: CASSYSVGNYGYTF.

The chain employs TRBV29-1 and TRBJ1-2, with 7 bases identical to TRBD1. CDR3 length: 14 amino acids. The germline V gene encodes CDR1 SQVTM and CDR2 ANQGSEA. V trimming: 7 bases; J trimming: 3 bases; junction bases outside the gene matches: 11. DNA of the CDR3: TGCAGCGCATTAGGGCCAGGGACAGACTATGGCTACACCTTC. Translating gives CSALGPGTDYGYTF. Full variable domain (outside the CDR3, taken from reference TRBV29-1 and TRBJ1-2): SAVISQKPSRDICQRGTSLTIQCQVDSQVTMMFWYRQQPGQSLTLIATANQGSEATYESGFVIDKFPISRPNLTFSTLTVSNMSPEDSSIYLCSALGPGTDYGYTFGSGTRLTVV.

J is TRBJ1-2 and V is TRBV14; no definite D call. V shed 4 bases and J shed 1 base, with 10 bases lying between them. This CDR3 spans 14 amino acids. CDR1 and CDR2 (germline): SGHDN, FVKESK. The DNA of the CDR3 is TGTGCCAGCAGCCCCCGACCCGATAACTATGGCTACACCTTC. Amino acid sequence: CASSPRPDNYGYTF.

This sequence joins TRBV2 and TRBJ1-5, with D uncertain. This CDR3 region has 15 residues. Germline CDR1 SNHLY, CDR2 FYNNEI. Trimming removed 4 bases at V and 0 bases at J, with 10 bases between. In DNA, the CDR3 is TGTGCCAGCAGTGGCGGGCAAGATAGCAATCAGCCCCAGCATTTT. Residues: CASSGGQDSNQPQHF.

This clone was counted once. V gene TRBV30 combines with J gene TRBJ2-7, with 9 bases fitting TRBD1. The germline V gene encodes CDR1 GTSNPN and CDR2 SVGIG (reference sequence). V was clipped by 3 bases and J by 5 bases; unmatched bases: 5. The CDR3 is 13 residues long. DNA for the CDR3: TGTGCCTGGAGGGGACAGGGAATTAACGAGCAGTACTTC. As protein: CAWRGQGINEQYF.

Only one count was recorded for this clone. J is TRBJ2-7 and V is TRBV4-1; D is uncertain. Per the germline V gene, CDR1 is MGHRA and CDR2 is YSYEKL. V lost 0 bases and J lost 0, with 12 bases in between. The CDR3 is made up of 16 amino acids. The CDR3 DNA sequence: TGCGCCAGCAGCCAAGATCTTGAAGGAAGCTCCTACGAGCAGTACTTC. Amino acids: CASSQDLEGSSYEQYF.

The CDR3 loop is CASGLTSSYGYTF. In DNA, the CDR3 is TGTGCTAGTGGTTTGACATCGTCCTATGGCTACACCTTC. The rearrangement joins TRBV12-5 to TRBJ1-2; D gene uncertain. V lost 2 bases and J 4 bases, leaving 8 bases between the germline ends. This CDR3 spans 13 amino acids. Germline values: CDR1 LGHNT, CDR2 FRNRAP.

This chain joins TRBV10-3 and TRBJ2-3, with TRBD2 matching 12 bases. Looked up from germline, CDR1 is ENHRY and CDR2 is SYGVKD. CDR3 length equals 17 residues. V dropped 3 bases and J dropped 2; count of bases not matched to a gene: 6. CDR3 DNA sequence: TGTGCCATCAGTGAAGAGACTAGCGGGAGCTTCACAGATACGCAGTATTTT. Translated, it gives CAISEETSGSFTDTQYF.

This sequence joins TRBV27 and TRBJ1-3; 7 bases are shared with TRBD1. The ends lost 5 bases at V and 4 bases at J; junction bases unmatched: 11. The CDR3 sequence is 16 residues long. Germline CDR1 reads MNHEY; CDR2 reads SMNVEV (reference sequence). CDR3 coding DNA: TGTGCCAGCAGTCCCCGACAGGGTAGCCCCGGAAACACCATATATTTT. This translates into CASSPRQGSPGNTIYF.

This clone was counted a single time. The chain joins TRBV11-2 to TRBJ2-7; D possibly uses TRBD1 or TRBD2 (6 bases each). The CDR3 contains 15 residues. V was cut by 6 bases and J by 0 bases, with 15 bases left in between. Per the germline V gene, CDR1 is SGHAT and CDR2 is FQNNGV. CDR3 amino acids: CASSQVGGNSYEQYF. In nucleotides, the CDR3 is TGTGCCAGCAGTCAAGTCGGGGGCAACTCCTACGAGCAGTACTTC.

V gene TRBV9 combines with J gene TRBJ1-1; D unclear. The germline V and J ends were trimmed by 0 bases and 3 bases, with 12 bases remaining between them. The germline V gene encodes CDR1 SGDLS and CDR2 YYNGEE. This CDR3 comprises 15 residues. CDR3 protein: CASSVEGRLDTEAFF. CDR3 sequence (DNA): TGTGCCAGCAGCGTAGAGGGCAGGCTAGACACTGAAGCTTTCTTT.

This chain connects TRBV5-8 to TRBJ2-7; TRBD1 might be the D (6 bases). Germline values: CDR1 SGHTS, CDR2 YDEGEE. V was clipped by 0 bases and J by 3 bases, with 13 bases between them. The CDR3 has 15 residues. The CDR3 reads CASSLGGRFGYEQYF. In DNA, the CDR3 is TGTGCCAGCAGCTTGGGGGGGCGGTTTGGCTACGAGCAGTACTTC.

The chain employs TRBV4-1 and TRBJ2-1; D is uncertain. This CDR3 has 12 residues. The germline V and J ends were trimmed by 1 base and 10 bases, with 8 bases remaining between them. CDR1 and CDR2 from the germline V gene are MGHRA and YSYEKL. The CDR3 region is CASSQVNGEQFF. The CDR3 bases are TGCGCCAGCAGCCAAGTTAACGGCGAGCAGTTCTTC.

The gene calls are TRBV4-1 and TRBJ2-3; D might be TRBD2 (6 bases). From germline, CDR1 is MGHRA and CDR2 YSYEKL. The germline V and J ends were trimmed by 0 bases and 4 bases, with 20 bases remaining between them. The CDR3 totals 18 residues. In DNA, the CDR3 is TGCGCCAGCAGCCAAGATGTAAGATGGGGGGAGTGGCCAGATACGCAGTATTTT. As protein: CASSQDVRWGEWPDTQYF.

This rearrangement joins TRBV5-1 to TRBJ2-1, with 10 bases identical to TRBD2. The CDR3 consists of 15 residues. Germline V CDR1 and CDR2: SGHRS, YFSETQ. The V segment lost 4 bases and the J segment 4 bases; nucleotides outside the gene matches: 5. CDR3 nucleotide sequence: TGCGCCAGCAGCCGTACTAGCGGGGAATACAATGAGCAGTTCTTC. It encodes CASSRTSGEYNEQFF.

In DNA form, the CDR3 reads TGTGCCAGCAGCCACGGGCAGGGGGCTGGCGGCGACTCCTACGAGCAGTACTTC. Its protein product is CASSHGQGAGGDSYEQYF. The chain is built from TRBV28 and TRBJ2-7, with 8 bases lining up with TRBD1. The CDR3 consists of 18 residues. Germline CDR1 and CDR2: MDHEN and SYDVKM. V was pared by 6 bases and J by 0 bases, with 16 bases of the junction left unmatched.

Points on this clone: The sample carries other DNA sequences with the same CDR3. The chain has TRBV5-1 and TRBJ2-1, with D unclear. The V end lost 0 bases, the J end lost 4 bases, and 5 bases lay between the germline ends. CDR1 SGHRS and CDR2 YFSETQ come from the germline V gene. The CDR3 contains 13 residues. The CDR3 nucleotides read TGCGCCAGCAGCTTGGCCACGTACAATGAGCAGTTCTTC. Its translation: CASSLATYNEQFF.

This chain connects TRBV13 to TRBJ1-3, with a possible D match to TRBD1 (5 bases). Germline CDR1 PRHDT, CDR2 FYEKMQ (reference sequence). Trimming pared 5 bases from V and 2 bases from J, leaving 13 bases between. The CDR3 extends over 15 amino acids. The CDR3 reads CASSGGGKTGNTIYF. CDR3 DNA: TGTGCCAGCAGCGGTGGGGGGAAAACTGGAAACACCATATATTTT.